The clone carrying this TCR beta chain showed up many times. The source of the sample is a study of T cells in Graves' hyperthyroidism and ophthalmopathy. Authors of the study amplified TCR beta CDR3 regions from RNA transcripts. The HTBI set primed first-round TCR CDR3 RT-PCR. TCRdb re-called the multiplex PCR reads with MiXCR, one entry per CDR3 protein. The table lists about 49,000 distinct CDR3 sequences, approximately 50% of them singletons. Germline V CDR1 and CDR2: MNHEY, SVGAGI. The CDR3 loop spans 14 amino acids. Trimming removed 6 bases from V and 5 bases from J; junction bases left unmatched: 8.

The sequenced material came from peripheral blood or thyroid tissue (not recorded which). The gene calls are TRBV6-5 and TRBJ1-1, with 8 bases fitting TRBD1. The origin of this receptor is a man younger than 30 with Graves' hyperthyroidism. The CDR3 sequence: CASRGQGRRTEAFF. The DNA of the CDR3 is TGTGCCAGCAGAGGACAGGGCAGACGGACTGAAGCTTTCTTT.